The 23 T cell receptor beta chains below come from one sample, sequenced in a study of blood T cell repertoires in COVID-19. The method was immunoSEQ multiplex PCR; TCRdb's version includes in-frame clones alone and lacks a portion of them. The sample consists of roughly 200,000 clones, around 95% of them appearing once. The source material was peripheral blood. The source of these receptors is a man under 40 with COVID-19, enrolled during active disease.

This clone has a handful of counts. The chain joins TRBV27 to TRBJ2-2; weak D call: TRBD2 (6 bases). There are 15 residues in the CDR3. V shed 0 bases and J shed 4 bases, with 9 bases lying between them. The germline V gene has CDR1 MNHEY and CDR2 SMNVEV (reference sequence). CDR3 bases: TGTGCCAGCAGTTTATCGGGACTTTTCACCGGGGAGCTGTTTTTT. It translates to CASSLSGLFTGELFF.

V gene TRBV9 combines with J gene TRBJ2-5; TRBD1 agrees at 9 bases. The V gene's germline CDR1 is SGDLS and CDR2 YYNGEE. CDR3 length: 15 residues. V lost 4 bases to trimming and J lost 5 bases; unmatched junction nucleotides: 9. CDR3 nucleotides: TGTGCCAGCAGCCTGGACAGGGGAGGAGGGGAGACCCAGTACTTC. As protein: CASSLDRGGGETQYF.

The V gene is TRBV14, the J gene TRBJ2-7; D perhaps matches TRBD2 (7 bases). From germline, CDR1 is SGHDN and CDR2 FVKESK. The V end was cut by 1 base, the J end by 5 bases, with 12 bases between. The CDR3 length is 14 residues. CDR3 in amino acids: CASSQGWGGHEQYF. The CDR3 DNA reads TGTGCCAGCAGCCAAGGATGGGGGGGCCACGAGCAGTACTTC.

The chain has TRBV10-2 and TRBJ2-3, with TRBD2 identical over 9 bases. Trimming at V came to 3 bases and at J to 1 base, leaving 8 bases not matched to a gene. The CDR3 consists of 17 residues. Germline assignment: CDR1 WSHSY and CDR2 SAAADI. This CDR3 is CASSDFAGGGGTDTQYF. In DNA form, the CDR3 reads TGCGCCAGCAGTGATTTTGCCGGCGGGGGGGGCACAGATACGCAGTATTTT.

The rearrangement joins TRBV7-9 to TRBJ2-3; 11 bases are a match to TRBD2. The CDR3 is 14 residues long. Germline CDR1 is SEHNR and CDR2 is FQNEAQ (reference sequence). The J segment lost 5 bases and the V segment lost 6 bases, leaving 4 bases of the junction unmatched. CDR3 bases: TGTGCCAGCAGAAATCTAGCGGGGGGAGATACGCAGTATTTT. As protein: CASRNLAGGDTQYF.

CDR3 nucleotide sequence: TGTGCCCGGGACAGGCTTAACTACGAGCAGTACTTC. Protein: CARDRLNYEQYF. This chain connects TRBV30 to TRBJ2-7; 8 bases match TRBD1. Germline V gene sequence: CDR1 GTSNPN, CDR2 SVGIG (reference sequence). The CDR3 sequence is 12 residues long. V trimming: 8 bases; J trimming: 3 bases; junction bases outside the gene matches: 6. The full variable domain, with the rest looked up from reference TRBV30 and TRBJ2-7, is SQTIHQWPATLVQPVGSPLSLECTVEGTSNPNLYWYRQAAGRGLQLLFYSVGIGQISSEVPQNLSASRPQDRQFILSSKKLLLSDSGFYLCARDRLNYEQYFGPGTRLTVT.

V is TRBV5-6 and J is TRBJ1-1, with TRBD1 matching 12 bases. Trimming at V came to 3 bases and at J to 9 bases, leaving 3 bases not matched to a gene. Per the germline V gene, CDR1 is SGHDT and CDR2 is YYEEEE. This CDR3 has 13 amino acids. DNA for the CDR3: TGTGCCAGCAGCTGGGGGACAGGGGGCAAAGCTTTCTTT. Translated, it gives CASSWGTGGKAFF.

The chain is built from TRBV9 and TRBJ2-3; TRBD2 matches 9 bases. Germline V lookup: CDR1 SGDLS, CDR2 YYNGEE. V trimming: 2 bases; J trimming: 1 base; junction bases outside the gene matches: 5. This CDR3 is built from 16 residues. The CDR3 sequence is CASSVGGGARTDTQYF. The CDR3 nucleotides read TGTGCCAGCAGCGTTGGCGGGGGGGCCCGCACAGATACGCAGTATTTT.

This chain links TRBV9 with TRBJ2-3; 7 nucleotides agree with TRBD2. Unmatched junction bases numbered 12, after V lost 4 bases and J lost 4 bases. This CDR3 region has 16 residues. CDR1 SGDLS and CDR2 YYNGEE come from the germline V gene. CDR3 nucleotides: TGTGCCAGCAGCCCCCAGCGGGGCCTCGGGGCAGATACGCAGTATTTT. This encodes CASSPQRGLGADTQYF.

The CDR3 nucleotides read TGCGCCAGCAGCCGAGGGACTAGCGGGGGGACGAATGAGCAGTTCTTC. Translating it yields CASSRGTSGGTNEQFF. J is TRBJ2-1 and V is TRBV5-1, with 15 bases that match TRBD2. V lost 4 bases and J lost 7; bases outside the gene matches: 6. CDR3 length equals 16 residues. The germline CDR1 and CDR2 sequences are SGHRS and YFSETQ.

This clone was seen just once. The chain employs TRBV28 and TRBJ1-6, with 7 bases fitting TRBD1. CDR1 is MDHEN, CDR2 SYDVKM, per germline. This CDR3 is built from 15 residues. J lost 0 bases, V lost 10 bases, and 6 bases had no gene match. The CDR3 region has the DNA TGTGCCACCTCGGGACAGCCCTCCTATAATTCACCCCTCCACTTT. As protein: CATSGQPSYNSPLHF.

The gene calls are TRBV6-5 and TRBJ2-5; a possible D gene is TRBD2 (6 bases). Germline loops: CDR1 MNHEY, CDR2 SVGAGI. Between the trimmed V and J ends, which lost 7 bases and 5 bases, there was a span of 14 bases. The CDR3 is made up of 13 amino acids. CDR3 residues: CASTPEGRETQYF. DNA for the CDR3: TGTGCCAGCACCCCAGAGGGGAGGGAGACCCAGTACTTC.

V and J are TRBV20-1 and TRBJ1-1; 8 nucleotides align to TRBD1. This CDR3 spans 14 amino acids. V gave up 3 bases and J gave up 5 bases; unmatched junction bases: 8. From germline, CDR1 is DFQATT and CDR2 SNEGSKA (reference sequence). The CDR3 DNA reads TGCAGTGCTAGTATACAGGGGGGGAGGACTGAAGCTTTCTTT. It encodes CSASIQGGRTEAFF.

CDR3 sequence: CASSASTTGKAEAFF. As DNA, the CDR3 is TGTGCCAGCAGTGCCTCCACGACAGGGAAGGCTGAAGCTTTCTTT. The rearrangement links TRBV6-4 to TRBJ1-1; 7 bases map to TRBD1. CDR1 and CDR2 (germline): MRHNA, SNTAGT. The CDR3 is 15 residues long. The junction had 11 bases not matched to a gene; V was cut back by 4 bases and J by 6 bases.

The rearrangement links TRBV12-3 or TRBV12-4 to TRBJ1-1; 7 positions match TRBD1. The ends lost 6 bases at V and 5 bases at J; junction bases unmatched: 6. CDR3 size: 13 residues. CDR3 in amino acids: CASRGGQRTEAFF. The DNA of the CDR3 is TGTGCCAGCAGGGGGGGACAGCGGACTGAAGCTTTCTTT.

The chain is built from TRBV3-1 (or the pseudogene TRBV3-2) and TRBJ2-5; TRBD2 is a possible D gene (6 bases). V shed 4 bases and J shed 5 bases, with 23 bases lying between them. Per germline, CDR1 LGHDT and CDR2 YNNKEL (reference sequence). The CDR3 covers 17 residues. CDR3 sequence reads: CASSPPGLLNGRETQYF. CDR3 in DNA: TGTGCCAGCAGCCCCCCGGGACTGCTGAATGGTCGGGAGACCCAGTACTTC.

The chain recombines TRBV19 with TRBJ2-3; no firm D call. V was shortened by 5 bases and J by 4 bases, with 13 bases between the two germline ends. The CDR3 runs 14 residues. Germline assignment: CDR1 LNHDA and CDR2 SQIVND (reference sequence). CDR3 sequence reads: CASSVRQYADTQYF. Here the CDR3 DNA reads TGTGCCAGTAGTGTGAGGCAGTATGCAGATACGCAGTATTTT.

The chain joins TRBV19 to TRBJ2-5; 10 bases line up with TRBD1. Germline CDR1 is LNHDA and CDR2 is SQIVND (reference sequence). The junction had 7 bases not matched to a gene; V was cut back by 5 bases and J by 4 bases. The CDR3 loop spans 15 amino acids. CDR3 sequence reads: CASSWTGGGGETQYF. The CDR3, as DNA: TGTGCCAGTAGTTGGACAGGGGGAGGTGGAGAGACCCAGTACTTC.

V gene TRBV7-9 combines with J gene TRBJ1-1; D is uncertain. This CDR3 contains 13 residues. The V gene's germline CDR1 is SEHNR and CDR2 FQNEAQ (reference sequence). Trimming removed 5 bases from V and 6 bases from J, with 13 bases in between. The CDR3 DNA follows: TGTGCCAGCAGCCCAGAGACACTGGCTGAAGCTTTCTTT. Amino acid sequence: CASSPETLAEAFF.

J is TRBJ2-6 and V is TRBV18; D possibly corresponds to TRBD2 (6 bases). The CDR3 has 17 amino acids. Trimming removed 1 base from V and 0 bases from J, with 10 bases in between. From germline, CDR1 is KGHSH and CDR2 LQKENI. The CDR3 here is CASSPLAVTSGANVLTF. CDR3 coding DNA: TGTGCCAGCTCACCACTAGCGGTGACCTCTGGGGCCAACGTCCTGACTTTC.

V usage is TRBV14 and J usage is TRBJ1-2; the match to TRBD1 covers 9 bases. CDR1 and CDR2 (germline): SGHDN, FVKESK. The CDR3 contains 14 residues. With V trimmed by 5 bases and J by 5 bases, 6 bases remained unmatched. DNA for the CDR3: TGTGCCAGCAGCTTTGGGACAGGGAAGTATGGCTACACCTTC. It codes for CASSFGTGKYGYTF. Combining the CDR3 with reference TRBV14 and TRBJ1-2 gives the whole variable domain EAGVTQFPSHSVIEKGQTVTLRCDPISGHDNLYWYRRVMGKEIKFLLHFVKESKQDESGMPNNRFLAERTGGTYSTLKVQPAELEDSGVYFCASSFGTGKYGYTFGSGTRLTVV.

This sequence joins TRBV2 and TRBJ2-5; D gene ambiguous. The V end was cut by 7 bases, the J end by 1 base, with 7 bases between. This CDR3 comprises 12 residues. CDR1 and CDR2 (germline): SNHLY, FYNNEI. The CDR3 DNA follows: TGTGCCAGCACACAGATCCAAGAGACCCAGTACTTC. Amino acids: CASTQIQETQYF.

The chain carries TRBV5-6 and TRBJ2-7; 7 bases are shared with TRBD1. Germline V gene sequence: CDR1 SGHDT, CDR2 YYEEEE. V shed 1 base and J 0 bases; nucleotides not matched to a gene: 4. This CDR3 comprises 15 residues. The CDR3 DNA reads as TGTGCCAGCAGCTTGCGACAGGGTAGCTCCTACGAGCAGTACTTC. Translating it yields CASSLRQGSSYEQYF.